This T cell receptor beta chain was captured by sequencing in a study of blood T cells in healthy people across ages. Overall study: With template switching, about one barcoded beta molecule was captured per two T cells.

Germline values: CDR1 GTSNPN, CDR2 SVGIG (reference sequence). This CDR3 spans 15 amino acids. V lost 5 bases to trimming and J lost 0 bases; unmatched junction nucleotides: 8. Primers used in a second PCR of roughly 7 to 12 cycles were a sample-barcoded 5' primer and a J-beta primer mix. A single record per CDR3 protein comes from TCRdb applying MiXCR to the 5' RACE reads. The table has approximately 680,000 distinct CDR3 sequences, around 32% seen once; the top ten hold 15%. This clonotype was recorded a few times. The sample consisted of blood. This sequence joins TRBV30 and TRBJ2-3, with TRBD2 matching over 7 bases. This TCR was recovered from a woman of 80 years or more in good health. As DNA, the CDR3 is TGTGCCTGGCTTTCCCCAGCGGGGAGCACAGATACGCAGTATTTT. It translates to CAWLSPAGSTDTQYF.